The rows below give T cell receptor beta chains drawn from one sample of a study of T cell responses to AZD1222 COVID-19 vaccine. Profiled with immunoSEQ multiplex PCR; TCRdb holds only in-frame clones, not every one. The sample includes around 84,000 clones, about 85% seen only once; the top ten take approximately 1.5%. This material consisted of peripheral blood, taken on day 0 of AZD1222 vaccination. Receptors originate from an adult in good health. Each CDR3 is given with its conserved first and last residue. A D gene is named only where the DNA matches it firmly. Some rows have no size entry. The others give once, few or many, or a class for an expanded clone.

V	size	length	D	J	DNA	CDR3
TRBV27	NA	13	NA	TRBJ1-3	TGTGCCAGCAGAGCGGGGAATGGAAACACCATATATTTT	CASRAGNGNTIYF
TRBV15	once	14	TRBD1	TRBJ1-4	TGTGCCACCAGCAATGGACAGGGTTGGGAAAAACTGTTTTTT	CATSNGQGWEKLFF
TRBV14	NA	15	NA	TRBJ1-2	TGTGCCAGCAGCCATCGGGACCAGGGACCCTATGGCTACACCTTC	CASSHRDQGPYGYTF
TRBV27	medium-sized	13	NA	TRBJ1-3	TGTGCCAGCAGAAGGGGAAATGGAAACACCATATATTTT	CASRRGNGNTIYF
TRBV30	NA	13	TRBD1	TRBJ1-6	TGTGCCTGGGAGCCGGGACAGGGTAGACCCCTCCACTTT	CAWEPGQGRPLHF
TRBV7-2	NA	11	NA	TRBJ2-1	TGTGCCAGCAGCTTAGGAAATGAGCAGTTCTTC	CASSLGNEQFF
TRBV27	NA	15	TRBD1	TRBJ2-6	TGTGCCAGCAGTACCCTACAGGGGATAGACAACGTCCTGACTTTC	CASSTLQGIDNVLTF
TRBV18	NA	13	NA	TRBJ1-6	TGTGCCAGCTCACCAGCTTATAATTCACCCCTCCACTTT	CASSPAYNSPLHF
TRBV11-3	NA	16	NA	TRBJ2-1	TGTGCCAGCAGCTTGGCCGGGACCTCGACCCGGGGTGAGCAGTTCTTC	CASSLAGTSTRGEQFF
TRBV6-5	few	14	TRBD1	TRBJ1-4	TGTGCCAGCAGTTTGACAGGGGGCGGTGAAAAACTGTTTTTT	CASSLTGGGEKLFF
TRBV4-2	NA	14	NA	TRBJ2-3	TGTGCCAGCAGCCAAGGGCTAGTCACAGATACGCAGTATTTT	CASSQGLVTDTQYF
TRBV5-6	NA	13	TRBD1	TRBJ1-1	TGTGCCAGCAGCTTGGCGACAGGGGGTGAAGCTTTCTTT	CASSLATGGEAFF
TRBV11-3	NA	16	NA	TRBJ2-2	TGTGCCAGCAGCTTTGCGGGACAGTTGAACACCGGGGAGCTGTTTTTT	CASSFAGQLNTGELFF